Following are 22 T cell receptor beta chains from one sample sequenced in a study of T cell changes during pregnancy in multiple sclerosis. Produced via immunoSEQ multiplex PCR; TCRdb's table is partial and in-frame only. In the table there are some 71,000 clones, roughly nine tenths of which are singletons. The sequenced sample was CD4+ T cells from peripheral blood mononuclear cells, obtained in the third trimester of pregnancy. These receptors were obtained from a female donor in good health, enrolled as a control in a pregnancy study.

This chain links TRBV7-3 with TRBJ2-3, with D possibly TRBD1 on 6 matching bases. V was trimmed by 5 bases and J by 2 bases, leaving 11 bases between them. Germline CDR1 and CDR2: SGHTA and FQGTGA. The CDR3 contains 14 residues. The DNA for the CDR3 is TGTGCCAGCAGCACGACAGGCTACACAGATACGCAGTATTTT. Translating it yields CASSTTGYTDTQYF.

This clone was seen once. This rearrangement joins TRBV10-3 to TRBJ2-1; TRBD2 agrees at 8 bases. Germline V gives CDR1 ENHRY, CDR2 SYGVKD. V was pared by 11 bases and J by 5 bases, with 8 bases of the junction left unmatched. This CDR3 region has 13 residues. The CDR3: CAVKRGPDNEQFF. The CDR3 DNA is TGTGCCGTGAAGCGGGGGCCAGACAATGAGCAGTTCTTC.

The chain uses TRBV15 and TRBJ1-6; 9 bases agree with TRBD1. Germline lookup yields CDR1 LNHNV and CDR2 YYDKDF (reference sequence). The CDR3 sequence is 14 residues long. The J segment lost 10 bases and the V segment lost 5 bases, leaving 6 bases of the junction unmatched. CDR3 sequence (DNA): TGTGCCACCAGCCAACGGACAGGGGAATCACCCCTCCACTTT. Translation gives CATSQRTGESPLHF.

The chain has TRBV7-3 and TRBJ2-7; a weak D match, TRBD1 (5 bases). CDR1 SGHTA and CDR2 FQGTGA come from the germline V gene. Trimming took 5 bases from V and 7 from J, leaving 18 bases between them. The CDR3 has 14 residues. The CDR3 region has the DNA TGTGCCAGCAGCGACGGACAACAAGGTGGGGAGCAGTACTTC. Protein product: CASSDGQQGGEQYF.

The chain uses TRBV5-4 and TRBJ1-1; maybe TRBD1 (6 bases). Germline CDR1 reads SGHNT; CDR2 reads YYREEE (reference sequence). The germline V and J ends were trimmed by 3 bases and 5 bases, with 14 bases remaining between them. This CDR3 comprises 14 residues. The CDR3: CASSSGQTRTEAFF. As DNA, the CDR3 is TGTGCCAGCAGCTCTGGACAGACGCGGACTGAAGCTTTCTTT.

The chain couples TRBV5-1 to TRBJ1-6, with D perhaps matching TRBD1 (5 bases). Germline V gene data show CDR1 as SGHRS and CDR2 as YFSETQ. This CDR3 spans 14 amino acids. V was clipped by 4 bases and J by 7 bases, with 12 bases between them. The CDR3 loop reads CASSRDQGNSPLHF. The DNA of the CDR3 is TGCGCCAGCAGCCGCGACCAGGGAAATTCACCCCTCCACTTT.

J is TRBJ2-7 and V is TRBV6-6; D is possibly TRBD1 (6 bases). The CDR3 contains 16 residues. Germline V gene lookup returns CDR1 MNHNY and CDR2 SVGAGI (reference sequence). Trimming cost V 2 bases and J 2 bases, with 16 bases left between them. This CDR3 is CASSYLGDTVPYEQYF. The CDR3 bases are TGTGCCAGCAGTTACCTTGGGGACACCGTACCCTACGAGCAGTACTTC.

The rearrangement joins TRBV7-2 to TRBJ2-1; D ambiguous. V lost 1 base and J 5 bases, leaving 12 bases between the germline ends. CDR3 length: 15 residues. The V gene's germline CDR1 is SGHTA and CDR2 FQGNSA. CDR3 region: CASSLGHGSHNEQFF. For the CDR3, the DNA is TGTGCCAGCAGCTTAGGTCACGGTAGCCACAATGAGCAGTTCTTC.

The chain links TRBV2 to TRBJ2-1; 7 nucleotides line up with TRBD1. This CDR3 has 14 amino acids. The germline V gene encodes CDR1 SNHLY and CDR2 FYNNEI. With 6 bases clipped from V and 9 bases from J, the junction kept 11 bases outside the gene matches. DNA of the CDR3: TGTGCCAGCAGGTTAGACAGGGCGGTCGTTGAGCAGTTCTTC. It specifies CASRLDRAVVEQFF.

V is TRBV18 and J is TRBJ2-3; 8 nucleotides line up with TRBD1. Germline loops: CDR1 KGHSH, CDR2 LQKENI. V trimming: 8 bases; J trimming: 0 bases; junction bases outside the gene matches: 4. The CDR3 covers 14 residues. The CDR3 loop reads CASRDRSSTDTQYF. As DNA, the CDR3 is TGTGCCAGCCGGGACAGGTCTAGCACAGATACGCAGTATTTT.

This CDR3 is CASSLGLAGGQETQYF. Here the CDR3 DNA reads TGTGCCAGCAGCTTAGGACTAGCGGGGGGGCAAGAGACCCAGTACTTC. The chain has TRBV7-2 and TRBJ2-5; 14 bases are shared with TRBD2. In germline, CDR1 is SGHTA, CDR2 FQGNSA. This CDR3 spans 16 amino acids. The junction had 0 bases not matched to a gene; V was cut back by 1 base and J by 2 bases.

The chain couples TRBV5-1 to TRBJ2-3; 9 positions match TRBD1. Germline CDR1 reads SGHRS; CDR2 reads YFSETQ. This CDR3 contains 15 residues. V shed 0 bases, J shed 4 bases, and the junction held 3 bases outside the gene matches. CDR3 coding DNA: TGCGCCAGCAGCTTGGAAGGGACAGGGTCAGATACGCAGTATTTT. Translation: CASSLEGTGSDTQYF.

V gene TRBV2 combines with J gene TRBJ1-6, with D possibly TRBD1 on 6 matching bases. Germline values: CDR1 SNHLY, CDR2 FYNNEI. V was pared by 6 bases and J by 10 bases, with 19 bases between. The CDR3 is made up of 15 amino acids. The CDR3 sequence: CASSLTGASMSPLHF. Here the CDR3 DNA reads TGTGCCAGCAGCCTGACAGGAGCCTCGATGTCACCCCTCCACTTT. Drawing the rest from reference TRBV2 and TRBJ1-6, the complete variable domain is EPEVTQTPSHQVTQMGQEVILRCVPISNHLYFYWYRQILGQKVEFLVSFYNNEISEKSEIFDDQFSVERPDGSNFTLKIRSTKLEDSAMYFCASSLTGASMSPLHFGNGTRLTVT.

V and J are TRBV7-2 and TRBJ1-2; the D gene is possibly TRBD1 (6 bases). This CDR3 region has 14 residues. The germline V gene encodes CDR1 SGHTA and CDR2 FQGNSA. Trimming cost V 5 bases and J 4 bases, with 14 bases left between them. The CDR3 is CASSPHMDSYGYTF. The CDR3 DNA reads as TGTGCCAGCAGCCCCCATATGGACAGCTATGGCTACACCTTC.

CDR3 protein: CASSQAGQASLYF. CDR3 DNA sequence: TGCGCCAGCAGCCAAGCGGGACAGGCCAGCCTATATTTT. The rearrangement uses TRBV4-3 and TRBJ1-3; 8 bases agree with TRBD1. CDR3 length equals 13 residues. Germline values: CDR1 LGHNA, CDR2 YSLEER. The V and J ends lost 1 base and 14 bases, in that order; junction bases with no gene match: 7.

This rearrangement joins TRBV7-9 to TRBJ1-4, with TRBD1 matching 8 bases. V trimming: 4 bases; J trimming: 3 bases; junction bases outside the gene matches: 7. CDR1 is SEHNR, CDR2 FQNEAQ, per germline (reference sequence). This CDR3 region has 16 residues. The CDR3 nucleotides are TGTGCCAGCAGCTCGATAAGGACAGGGTCTAATGAAAAACTGTTTTTT. Protein sequence: CASSSIRTGSNEKLFF.

The rearrangement joins TRBV7-2 to TRBJ2-7; D unclear. The germline V gene encodes CDR1 SGHTA and CDR2 FQGNSA. Trimming removed 1 base at V and 0 bases at J, with 7 bases between. The CDR3 has 14 amino acids. This chain's CDR3 is CASSLGPGSYEQYF. The CDR3, as DNA: TGTGCCAGCAGCTTAGGGCCGGGCTCCTACGAGCAGTACTTC.

The chain carries TRBV4-1 and TRBJ2-5; TRBD1 matches at 8 bases. Germline assignment: CDR1 MGHRA and CDR2 YSYEKL. This CDR3 is built from 16 residues. With 0 bases clipped from V and 5 bases from J, the junction kept 8 bases outside the gene matches. The CDR3 DNA reads TGCGCCAGCAGCCAAGATCGCAGGGGGCAAGGGGAGACCCAGTACTTC. Its translation: CASSQDRRGQGETQYF.

In this sample, this clone turned up once. This sequence joins TRBV19 and TRBJ1-5, with D perhaps matching TRBD1 (6 bases). Germline V gene lookup returns CDR1 LNHDA and CDR2 SQIVND (reference sequence). The CDR3 has 15 residues. V was pared by 9 bases and J by 0 bases, with 15 bases between. CDR3 region: CASDAGQISNQPQHF. The DNA for the CDR3 is TGTGCCAGCGACGCCGGACAGATTAGCAATCAGCCCCAGCATTTT.

Only one count was recorded for this clone. The chain joins TRBV7-3 to TRBJ2-3; 16 positions agree with TRBD2. The CDR3 has 19 amino acids. Unmatched junction bases numbered 15, after V lost 10 bases and J lost 2 bases. Germline lookup yields CDR1 SGHTA and CDR2 FQGTGA. The DNA of the CDR3 is TGTGCCATACCCTTGACCGGGACTAGCGGGGGGGCCTACACAGATACGCAGTATTTT. Encoded protein: CAIPLTGTSGGAYTDTQYF. Drawing the rest from reference TRBV7-3 and TRBJ2-3, the complete variable domain is GAGVSQTPSNKVTEKGKYVELRCDPISGHTALYWYRQSLGQGPEFLIYFQGTGAADDSGLPNDRFFAVRPEGSVSTLKIQRTERGDSAVYLCAIPLTGTSGGAYTDTQYFGPGTRLTVL.

The CDR3 DNA reads as TGTGCCAGCAGTGAATACGGGGAGCAGTACTTC. Amino acids: CASSEYGEQYF. The chain carries TRBV25-1 and TRBJ2-7; the D is unclear. This CDR3 is 11 amino acids long. Germline CDR1 MGHDK, CDR2 SYGVNS. Trimming took off 0 bases at V and 7 bases at J, with 4 bases between the two ends.

This chain links TRBV4-1 with TRBJ2-1; 13 nucleotides align to TRBD2. The germline gives CDR1 MGHRA, CDR2 YSYEKL. The CDR3 consists of 16 residues. The V and J ends lost 4 bases and 5 bases, in that order; junction bases with no gene match: 5. The CDR3 DNA follows: TGCGCCAGCAGCCTCTCGACTAGCGGGGGGAACAATGAGCAGTTCTTC. Translation: CASSLSTSGGNNEQFF.